This TCR beta chain was obtained from a study of cytomegalovirus exposure and HLA in healthy donors. The study's findings and limits: Looking again later, the authors saw that most CMV-associated TCR beta chains seemed HLA-restricted.

60 Vbeta and 13 Jbeta primers were used in PCR. Assay: immunoSEQ multiplex PCR; the TCRdb copy retains only in-frame clones and omits some. The table has more than 55,000 clones, roughly 83% seen once. Regarding this clone: Its antigen is still unknown.

With V trimmed by 2 bases and J by 6 bases, 7 bases remained unmatched. Germline CDR1 reads SGHNT; CDR2 reads YENEEA. This CDR3 has 16 residues. This TCR was sampled from a man in his thirties or forties in good health and CMV-seronegative. Material for sequencing was PBMCs. The chain uses TRBV11-3 and TRBJ2-3; 11 nucleotides align to TRBD2. CDR3 in amino acids: CASSLTSGSTTDTQYF. CDR3 DNA: TGTGCCAGCAGCTTAACTAGCGGGAGTACGACGGATACGCAGTATTTT. Using reference TRBV11-3 and TRBJ2-3 for the parts outside the CDR3, the full variable domain is EAGVVQSPRYKIIEKKQPVAFWCNPISGHNTLYWYLQNLGQGPELLIRYENEEAVDDSQLPKDRFSAERLKGVDSTLKIQPAELGDSAVYLCASSLTSGSTTDTQYFGPGTRLTVL.